The TCR beta chain described here comes from a study of Graves' ophthalmopathy and Graves' hyperthyroidism. Study in general: Peripheral blood sampling preceded any treatment and occurred at initial diagnosis.

Scientists amplified the TCR beta CDR3 regions from RNA transcripts. HTBI-primed RT-PCR formed the first round, and a multiplex PCR formed the second. Via MiXCR, TCRdb re-called the multiplex PCR reads, giving one row per CDR3 protein. The table includes around 660,000 distinct CDR3 sequences, roughly 39% detected once. Trimming removed 2 bases from V and 6 bases from J; junction bases left unmatched: 5. CDR3 length: 15 amino acids. Germline V gene sequence: CDR1 ENHRY, CDR2 SYGVKD. Ophthalmopathy donors' eye disease showed moderate-to-severe activity, CAS of at least 3, NOSPECS of at least 4 and duration under 3 months. This clonotype was detected once.

The source material was peripheral blood. This TCR derives from an adult man with Graves' ophthalmopathy. This chain links TRBV10-3 with TRBJ2-5; 11 bases map to TRBD2. This CDR3 reads CAISETSGRTQTQYF. The CDR3 coding sequence is TGTGCCATCAGTGAGACTAGCGGGAGAACCCAGACCCAGTACTTC.